This is a list of T cell receptor beta chains from one sample in a study of T cell responses to AZD1222 COVID-19 vaccine. Sequenced by immunoSEQ multiplex PCR; TCRdb stores in-frame clones only, minus some. Of about 76,000 clones in the sample, approximately 90% were seen once. The sequenced sample was peripheral blood, obtained on day 0 of AZD1222 vaccination. These receptors were taken from an adult in good health. The CDR3 runs from the conserved cysteine through the conserved F or W. D genes are given only for firm matches. A clone size is listed for some rows: how often the clone was seen (once, few, many), or a class if it is expanded.

TRBD1 | TRBJ1-1 | TRBV6-5 | NA | CASSYRGRGTEAFF | TGTGCCAGCAGTTACAGGGGGCGCGGGACTGAAGCTTTCTTT
NA | TRBJ1-1 | TRBV7-2 | NA | CASSLKRRTKMNTEAFF | TGTGCCAGCAGCTTAAAGAGACGGACAAAAATGAACACTGAAGCTTTCTTT
NA | TRBJ1-1 | TRBV19 | NA | CASSPPYRERNTEAFF | TGTGCCAGTAGTCCCCCGTACAGGGAAAGGAACACTGAAGCTTTCTTT
NA | TRBJ2-1 | TRBV7-8 | NA | CASSPVQSEQFF | TGTGCCAGCAGCCCTGTGCAAAGTGAGCAGTTCTTC
NA | TRBJ2-5 | TRBV5-1 | NA | CASRYQGLIEAQETQYF | TGCGCCAGCAGATATCAGGGTCTGATCGAGGCCCAAGAGACCCAGTACTTC
NA | TRBJ2-1 | TRBV29-1 | NA | CSVDLGWAYNEQFF | TGCAGCGTTGACTTGGGATGGGCCTACAATGAGCAGTTCTTC
NA | TRBJ1-4 | TRBV5-1 | NA | CASSPQSGTDEKLFF | TGCGCCAGCAGCCCCCAATCGGGGACGGATGAAAAACTGTTTTTT
NA | TRBJ1-2 | TRBV19 | few | CASAINQEGGYTF | TGTGCCAGTGCTATTAACCAGGAGGGTGGCTACACCTTC
TRBD2 | TRBJ2-1 | TRBV20-1 | NA | CSASRSGRAHEQFF | TGCAGTGCTAGTCGGAGCGGGAGGGCACATGAGCAGTTCTTC
NA | TRBJ2-1 | TRBV19 | NA | CASSMDGPSYNEQFF | TGTGCCAGTAGTATGGACGGTCCTTCCTACAATGAGCAGTTCTTC
NA | TRBJ2-6 | TRBV3-1/TRBV3-2 | medium-sized | CASTPGEVSGANVLTF | TGTGCCAGCACCCCCGGGGAGGTCTCTGGGGCCAACGTCCTGACTTTC
NA | TRBJ2-2 | TRBV12-3/TRBV12-4 | few | CASSFLFAGELFF | TGTGCCAGCAGTTTCCTGTTCGCCGGGGAGCTGTTTTTT
TRBD2 | TRBJ2-7 | TRBV3-1/TRBV3-2 | NA | CASSPGLAGGRGWQYF | TGTGCCAGCAGCCCCGGACTAGCGGGAGGACGAGGTTGGCAGTACTTC
NA | TRBJ2-2 | TRBV5-1 | NA | CASSLDQKRELFF | TGCGCCAGCAGCTTGGACCAGAAGCGGGAGCTGTTTTTT
TRBD1 | TRBJ1-4 | TRBV28 | NA | CASSGAGQNEKLFF | TGTGCCAGCAGTGGGGCGGGACAGAATGAAAAACTGTTTTTT
TRBD2 | TRBJ2-1 | TRBV18 | NA | CASSPSGGEQFF | TGTGCCAGCTCACCATCGGGAGGCGAGCAGTTCTTC
NA | TRBJ2-1 | TRBV5-1 | NA | CASSFGQSYNEQFF | TGCGCCAGCAGCTTTGGACAGAGCTACAATGAGCAGTTCTTC
TRBD1 | TRBJ1-5 | TRBV15 | NA | CATSRTGGGQPQHF | TGTGCCACCAGCAGAACAGGGGGAGGTCAGCCCCAGCATTTT
NA | TRBJ2-7 | TRBV30 | NA | CACPKGDSLREQYF | TGTGCCTGCCCAAAGGGGGACTCCCTACGTGAGCAGTACTTC
NA | TRBJ2-5 | TRBV10-1 | NA | CASSDGGAPVGETQYF | TGCGCCAGCAGTGACGGCGGAGCCCCCGTAGGGGAGACCCAGTACTTC
NA | TRBJ2-2 | TRBV12-3/TRBV12-4 | NA | CASSPQGAGELFF | TGTGCCAGCAGCCCGCAAGGGGCCGGGGAGCTGTTTTTT
TRBD2 | TRBJ2-3 | TRBV29-1 | NA | CTGGGNTQYF | TGCACCGGGGGGGGAAATACGCAGTATTTT
TRBD1 | TRBJ2-3 | TRBV9 | NA | CASSVGQGASDTQYF | TGTGCCAGCAGCGTGGGACAGGGGGCCTCAGATACGCAGTATTTT
NA | TRBJ2-2 | TRBV10-1 | NA | CASSESILDAGELFF | TGCGCCAGCAGTGAATCCATCCTAGACGCCGGGGAGCTGTTTTTT
NA | TRBJ2-5 | TRBV6-5 | NA | CASSYSYSRETQYF | TGTGCCAGCAGTTACTCGTACAGTCGGGAGACCCAGTACTTC
NA | TRBJ2-3 | TRBV7-2 | NA | CASHLGRRGTDTQYF | TGTGCCAGCCACCTAGGGCGGAGGGGCACAGATACGCAGTATTTT
TRBD1 | TRBJ1-6 | TRBV28 | NA | CASSLFYSRRGRVSPLHF | TGTGCCAGCAGTTTATTCTACTCCCGAAGGGGGCGCGTATCACCCCTCCACTTT
NA | TRBJ2-7 | TRBV7-8 | NA | CASRRQLNYEQYF | TGTGCCAGCAGACGACAGCTGAACTACGAGCAGTACTTC
NA | TRBJ1-2 | TRBV28 | NA | CASSLSGWGYTF | TGTGCCAGCAGTTTATCAGGTTGGGGCTACACCTTC
NA | TRBJ2-5 | TRBV5-6 | NA | CASSLWAARETQYF | TGTGCCAGCAGCTTGTGGGCCGCCCGGGAGACCCAGTACTTC
TRBD2 | TRBJ2-2 | TRBV10-3 | NA | CAISESSASGVTGELFF | TGTGCCATCAGTGAGTCTTCGGCTAGCGGGGTAACCGGGGAGCTGTTTTTT
NA | TRBJ1-1 | TRBV28 | NA | CASLRVESSAFF | TGTGCCAGTCTACGGGTGGAGAGTTCGGCTTTCTTT
TRBD1 | TRBJ2-1 | TRBV6-5 | once | CASSSHGTGRNEQFF | TGTGCCAGCAGTTCTCATGGGACAGGGAGGAATGAGCAGTTCTTC
TRBD2 | TRBJ2-3 | TRBV5-1 | NA | CASTPRTSASTDTQYF | TGCGCCAGCACTCCGCGGACTAGCGCTAGCACAGATACGCAGTATTTT
TRBD1 | TRBJ1-1 | TRBV10-3 | NA | CAISGDRNTEAFF | TGTGCCATCAGTGGGGACAGGAACACTGAAGCTTTCTTT
NA | TRBJ2-4 | TRBV19 | once | CASSTGGQAKNIQYF | TGTGCCAGTAGTACGGGGGGCCAGGCCAAAAACATTCAGTACTTC
NA | TRBJ2-1 | TRBV7-9 | NA | CASNQAIHLNEQFF | TGTGCCAGCAACCAGGCAATTCACCTCAATGAGCAGTTCTTC
NA | TRBJ1-1 | TRBV11-2 | NA | CASSPTWAPGVAFF | TGTGCCAGCAGCCCAACCTGGGCCCCGGGAGTAGCTTTCTTT
NA | TRBJ1-4 | TRBV5-1 | NA | CASSSRGTNEKLFF | TGCGCCAGCAGCTCGAGGGGGACTAATGAAAAACTGTTTTTT
TRBD1 | TRBJ2-3 | TRBV19 | few | CASRGTGGDTQYF | TGTGCCAGTAGAGGGACAGGGGGAGATACGCAGTATTTT
TRBD1 | TRBJ2-2 | TRBV5-1 | once | CASSLPQGATGELFF | TGCGCCAGCAGCCTCCCCCAGGGGGCAACCGGGGAGCTGTTTTTT
NA | TRBJ2-3 | TRBV3-1/TRBV3-2 | NA | CASSLSEGGTQYF | TGTGCCAGCAGCCTCTCCGAGGGGGGCACGCAGTATTTT
NA | TRBJ1-1 | TRBV7-2 | NA | CASSPRGGRFTEAFF | TGTGCCAGCAGCCCGCGGGGGGGGAGGTTCACTGAAGCTTTCTTT
TRBD2 | TRBJ2-3 | TRBV6-4 | NA | CASSPSQTSGGADTQYF | TGTGCCAGCAGTCCATCCCAGACTAGCGGGGGGGCAGATACGCAGTATTTT